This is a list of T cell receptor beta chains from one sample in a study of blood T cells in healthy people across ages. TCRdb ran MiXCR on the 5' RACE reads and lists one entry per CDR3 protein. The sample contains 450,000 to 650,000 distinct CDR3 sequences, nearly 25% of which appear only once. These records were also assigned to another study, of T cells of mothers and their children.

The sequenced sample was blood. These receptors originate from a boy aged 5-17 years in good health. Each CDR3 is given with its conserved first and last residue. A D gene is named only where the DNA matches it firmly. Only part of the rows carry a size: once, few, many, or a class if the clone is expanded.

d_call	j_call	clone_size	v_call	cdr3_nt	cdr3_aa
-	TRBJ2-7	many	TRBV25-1	TGTGCCAGCAGCCGGAAAACAGGGAGAGAGCAGTACTTC	CASSRKTGREQYF
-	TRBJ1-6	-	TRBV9	TGTGCCAGCAGACGAGGGGATTTTTCACCCCTCCACTTT	CASRRGDFSPLHF
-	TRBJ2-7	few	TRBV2	TGTGCCAGCAGTGATGTCGGCAGCACCTACGAGCAGTACTTC	CASSDVGSTYEQYF
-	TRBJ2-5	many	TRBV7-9	TGTGCCAGCAGCTGGCAAAGGGGGACCGTGCAAGAGACCCAGTACTTC	CASSWQRGTVQETQYF
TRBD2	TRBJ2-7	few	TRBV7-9	TGTGCCAGCAGCCTGGGACTAGACTCCTACGAGCAGTACTTC	CASSLGLDSYEQYF
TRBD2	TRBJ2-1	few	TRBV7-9	TGTGCCAGCAGCTTAATCAGTAGCGGGGACAATGAGCAGTTCTTC	CASSLISSGDNEQFF
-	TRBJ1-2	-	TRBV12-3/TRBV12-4	TGTGCCAGCAGTTTAGCAGCAGGCTCGTATGGCTACACCTTC	CASSLAAGSYGYTF
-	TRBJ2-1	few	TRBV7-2	TGTGCCAGCAGCTCAGCAAACAATGAGCAGTTCTTC	CASSSANNEQFF
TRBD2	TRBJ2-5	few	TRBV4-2	TGTGCCAGCAGCCAAGGGCCAGCGGGAGTTGATGAGACCCAGTACTTC	CASSQGPAGVDETQYF
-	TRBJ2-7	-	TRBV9	TGTGCCAGCAGCGTAGATCACAGCTCCTACGGGCAGTACTTC	CASSVDHSSYGQYF
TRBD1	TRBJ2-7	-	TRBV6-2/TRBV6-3	TGTGCCAGCAGTCCGGGACAGGGGGTCGACGAGCAGTACTTC	CASSPGQGVDEQYF
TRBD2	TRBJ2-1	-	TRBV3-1	TGTGCCAGCAGCCACCCCGGGACTGGCGGGGGGGCCGATGAGCAGTTCTTC	CASSHPGTGGGADEQFF
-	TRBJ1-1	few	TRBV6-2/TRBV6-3	TGTGCCAGCAGTTACTCGGGACAAATGAACACTGAAGCTTTCTTT	CASSYSGQMNTEAFF
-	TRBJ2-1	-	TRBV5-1	TGCGCCAGCAGCTTCCCCGATGCAGGGCGTTCCTACAATGAGCAGTTCTTC	CASSFPDAGRSYNEQFF
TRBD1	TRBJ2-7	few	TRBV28	TGTGCCAGCAACGAGGACAGGACAGCCTACGAGCAGTACTTC	CASNEDRTAYEQYF
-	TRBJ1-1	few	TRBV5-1	TGCGCCAGCAGCTTGGCCCAGGCGGGCACTGAAGCTTTCTTT	CASSLAQAGTEAFF
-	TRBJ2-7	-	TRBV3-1	TGTGCCAGCAGCCAAGAGCCGGGGGTAGTCGACGAGCAGTACTTC	CASSQEPGVVDEQYF
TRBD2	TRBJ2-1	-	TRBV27	TGTGCCAGCAGTTTAGAAAGCGGGAGTGTCTACAATGAGCAGTTCTTC	CASSLESGSVYNEQFF
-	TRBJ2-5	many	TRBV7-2	TGTGCCAGCAGCTTAGGGCAGGCGGAGACCCAGTACTTC	CASSLGQAETQYF
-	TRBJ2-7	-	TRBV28	TGTGCCAGCAGCCGGACCCCCTACGAGCAGTACTTC	CASSRTPYEQYF
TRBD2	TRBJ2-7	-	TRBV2	TGTGCCAGCAGTGTATGGACTAGTCTTAGCGAGCAGTACTTC	CASSVWTSLSEQYF
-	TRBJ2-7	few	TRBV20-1	TGCAGTGCTAGAGATGGTTTGACCGAGCAGTACTTC	CSARDGLTEQYF
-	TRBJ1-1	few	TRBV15	TGTGCCACCAGCAGAGATCTCCGGACGGTGAACACTGAAGCTTTCTTT	CATSRDLRTVNTEAFF
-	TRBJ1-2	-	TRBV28	TGTGCCAGCAGCCCCCGGGGCGTTGGCTACACCTTC	CASSPRGVGYTF
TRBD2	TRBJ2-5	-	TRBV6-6	TGTGCCAGCAGTTTTAGCGGGAGGATTATAGAGACCCGGTACTTC	CASSFSGRIIETRYF
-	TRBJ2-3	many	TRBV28	TGTGCCAGCAGTTTGCCCTATTTGGATACGCAGTATTTT	CASSLPYLDTQYF
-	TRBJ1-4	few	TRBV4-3	TGCGCCAGCAGCCAAGGGACCGCGAGGGATGAAAAACTGTTTTTT	CASSQGTARDEKLFF
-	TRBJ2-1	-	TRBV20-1	TGCAGTGCTAGGGGACGACAGAACATCTACAATGAGCAGTTCTTC	CSARGRQNIYNEQFF
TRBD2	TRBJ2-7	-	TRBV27	TGTGCCAGCAGCCCACAAGGACTAGCGGGAACCTACGAGCAGTACTTC	CASSPQGLAGTYEQYF
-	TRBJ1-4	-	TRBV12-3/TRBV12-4	TGTGCCAGCAGTGGGGGACGGTTTAATGAAAAACTGTTTTTT	CASSGGRFNEKLFF
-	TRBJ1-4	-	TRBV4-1	TGCGCTAGCAGCCCAGGGGTGAGGGGTAATGAAGAACTGTTTTTT	CASSPGVRGNEELFF
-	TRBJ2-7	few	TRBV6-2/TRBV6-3	TGTGCCAGCAGTTACGCAGGACAGCTAGTCTACGAGCAGTACTTC	CASSYAGQLVYEQYF
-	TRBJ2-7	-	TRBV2	TGTGCCAGCAGTCGGTTTTACGAGCAGTACTTC	CASSRFYEQYF
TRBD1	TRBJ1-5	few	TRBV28	TGTGCCAGCAGTCCGACAGGGGGCATTCAGCCCCAGCATTTT	CASSPTGGIQPQHF
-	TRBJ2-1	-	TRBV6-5	TGTGCCAGCGGCCACGAGGCTAGCTCCTCCTACAATGAGCAGTTCTTC	CASGHEASSSYNEQFF
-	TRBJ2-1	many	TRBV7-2	TGTGCCAGCAGCTTACGCAATGAGCAGTTCTTC	CASSLRNEQFF
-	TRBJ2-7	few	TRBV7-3	TGTGCCAGCAGCTTAAGTCGGGGTGGGGAGCAGTACTTC	CASSLSRGGEQYF
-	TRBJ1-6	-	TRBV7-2	TGTGCCAGCAGCTTAGATCAGGGTCCGAATTCACCCCTCCACTTT	CASSLDQGPNSPLHF
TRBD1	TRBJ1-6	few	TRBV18	TGTGCCAGCTCACCTTCGGGACAGGGATTTAATAATTCACCCCTCCACTTT	CASSPSGQGFNNSPLHF
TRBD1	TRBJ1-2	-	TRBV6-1	TGTGCCGGCAGTGAACAGGGGGGCAACTATGGCTACACCTTC	CAGSEQGGNYGYTF
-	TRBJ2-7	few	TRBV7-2	TGTGCCAGCAGCTTAGCGAAAACAGGAAAAGCGGGCGAGCAGTACTTC	CASSLAKTGKAGEQYF
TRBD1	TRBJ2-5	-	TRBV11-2	TGTGCCAGCAGCTCACGGACAGGAAACCAAGAGACCCAGTACTTC	CASSSRTGNQETQYF
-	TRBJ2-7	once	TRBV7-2	TGTGCCAGCAGCCTCCAGGGACTTAACTACGAGCAGTACTTC	CASSLQGLNYEQYF
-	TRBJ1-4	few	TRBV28	TGTGCCAGCAGTCGCGACGGGGGGCTATACGGTGAAAAACTGTTTTTT	CASSRDGGLYGEKLFF
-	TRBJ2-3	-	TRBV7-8	TGTGCCAGCAGCCGTGGGATGTTGGACGAGGGGCGGGGAGATACGCAGTGTTTT	CASSRGMLDEGRGDTQCF
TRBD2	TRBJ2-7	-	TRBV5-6	TGTGCCAGCAGCTTGTTCGGACTAGGATACGAGCAGTACTTC	CASSLFGLGYEQYF
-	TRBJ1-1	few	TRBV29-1	TGCAGCGTGGCAGGACCGGGGAACACTGAAGCTTTCTTT	CSVAGPGNTEAFF
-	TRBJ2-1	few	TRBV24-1	TGTGCCACCAGTCTCGGAGTATCGGGATACAATGAGCAGTTCTTC	CATSLGVSGYNEQFF
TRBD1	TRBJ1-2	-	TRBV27	TGTGCCAGCAGCCACAATCCGGGACAGGAGAACTATGGCTACACCTTC	CASSHNPGQENYGYTF
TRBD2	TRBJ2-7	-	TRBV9	TGTGCCAGCAGCGTTACAACCGCAGCGGGAGTGTACGAGCAGTACTTC	CASSVTTAAGVYEQYF
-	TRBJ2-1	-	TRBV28	TGTGCCAGCAGTCTAAAATCGGCACAGGGTTACAATGAGCAGTTCTTC	CASSLKSAQGYNEQFF
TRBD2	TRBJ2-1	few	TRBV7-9	TGTGCCAGCAGCTCTCTAGCGGGGGGCCGCCTCAATGAGCAGTTCTTC	CASSSLAGGRLNEQFF
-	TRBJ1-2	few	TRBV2	TGTGCCAGCCCAGGGTCACACTATGGCTACACCTTC	CASPGSHYGYTF
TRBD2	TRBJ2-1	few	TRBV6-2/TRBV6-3	TGTGCCAGCAGCTATGGGGCTAGCGGGAGACTGGAGCAGTTCTTC	CASSYGASGRLEQFF
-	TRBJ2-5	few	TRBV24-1	TGTGCCACCAGTGATGGGGCAGCGGGTGTCCAGTACTTC	CATSDGAAGVQYF
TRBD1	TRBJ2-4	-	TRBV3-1	TGTGCCAGCAGCCACACCGGGACAGTCAAAAACATTCACTACTTC	CASSHTGTVKNIHYF